The 19 T cell receptor beta chains in this list originate from one sample, sequenced in a study of blood T cells in healthy people across ages. Using a J-beta primer mix together with a sample-barcoded 5' primer, a second PCR was run for about 6 to 11 cycles. TCRdb re-derived calls from the 5' RACE reads in MiXCR, one entry per CDR3 protein. The top ten hold under 8.5% of the sample, which has about 1,400,000 distinct CDR3 sequences, approximately 59% seen once. Sequencing was done on a sample of blood. The receptors were sampled from a young man in good health.

There are a few counts of this clonotype. The V gene is TRBV11-2, the J gene TRBJ2-3, with 14 bases fitting TRBD2. CDR1 and CDR2 from the germline V gene are SGHAT and FQNNGV. Trimming removed 5 bases from V and 4 bases from J; junction bases left unmatched: 14. The CDR3 is 19 amino acids. The CDR3 region is CASSRVPGLAGVSADTQYF. CDR3 nucleotide sequence: TGTGCCAGCAGCCGGGTCCCGGGACTAGCGGGAGTCAGTGCAGATACGCAGTATTTT.

This clonotype was counted only a few times. This chain links TRBV12-3 or TRBV12-4 with TRBJ1-2, with TRBD1 identical over 8 bases. V lost 7 bases, J lost 5 bases, and 9 bases stayed unmatched. The CDR3 contains 14 residues. In DNA, the CDR3 is TGTGCCAGCACCCATTGGGACAGGCCTTATGGCTACACCTTC. As protein: CASTHWDRPYGYTF.

The chain uses TRBV6-5 and TRBJ2-2, with D tentatively TRBD1 or TRBD2 (5 bases each). CDR1 and CDR2 (germline): MNHEY, SVGAGI. Trimming cost V 8 bases and J 0 bases, with 10 bases left between them. The length of the CDR3 is 14 residues. Written as DNA, the CDR3 is TGTGCCAGCTGGGGGTCCTCGAACACCGGGGAGCTGTTTTTT. Translation gives CASWGSSNTGELFF.

The V gene is TRBV4-1, the J gene TRBJ2-7; 7 positions agree with TRBD2. V dropped 2 bases and J dropped 7; count of bases not matched to a gene: 14. Looked up from germline, CDR1 is MGHRA and CDR2 is YSYEKL. The CDR3 is 16 amino acids. The chain's CDR3 is CASSQIAGGVLWEQYF. CDR3 sequence (DNA): TGCGCCAGCAGCCAAATAGCGGGTGGGGTGCTTTGGGAGCAGTACTTC.

This chain links TRBV20-1 with TRBJ2-1, with D tentatively TRBD1 (6 bases). Germline values: CDR1 DFQATT, CDR2 SNEGSKA (reference sequence). Trimming left V 0 bases short and J 8 bases short, with 14 bases between. The CDR3 sequence is 14 residues long. The CDR3 sequence is CSAREQGYSDEQFF. As DNA, the CDR3 is TGCAGTGCTAGAGAACAGGGCTACAGCGATGAGCAGTTCTTC.

In regard to this clonotype: A single base is all that separates this from a far larger clone, so a read error is likely. This rearrangement joins TRBV5-1 to TRBJ2-5, with D maybe TRBD2 (5 bases). CDR3 length equals 12 residues. Germline loops: CDR1 SGHRS, CDR2 YFSETQ. The CDR3 protein is CASSLAGETEYF. In nucleotides, the CDR3 is TGCGCCAGCAGCTTGGCCGGGGAGACCGAGTACTTC.

The chain combines TRBV4-2 with TRBJ2-1; 16 nucleotides agree with TRBD2. CDR1 LGHNA and CDR2 YNFKEQ come from the germline V gene. CDR3 length: 18 amino acids. V lost 0 bases to trimming and J lost 10 bases; unmatched junction nucleotides: 9. The CDR3 protein is CASSQDLPGLAGGREQFF. The CDR3 bases are TGTGCCAGCAGCCAAGATCTTCCGGGACTAGCGGGGGGGAGGGAGCAGTTCTTC.

The chain has TRBV7-8 and TRBJ2-3; D possibly uses TRBD1 or TRBD2 (6 bases each). CDR3 length: 16 residues. V lost 5 bases to trimming and J lost 3 bases, with 18 bases between them. Germline values: CDR1 SGHVS, CDR2 FQNEAQ. CDR3 nucleotides: TGTGCCAGCAGCCTGGACCGACAGGAGGGTACAGATACGCAGTATTTT. It translates to CASSLDRQEGTDTQYF. Using reference TRBV7-8 and TRBJ2-3 for the parts outside the CDR3, the full variable domain is GAGVSQSPRYKVAKRGQDVALRCDPISGHVSLFWYQQALGQGPEFLTYFQNEAQLDKSGLPSDRFFAERPEGSVSTLKIQRTQQEDSAVYLCASSLDRQEGTDTQYFGPGTRLTVL.

The CDR3 spells CSARDDKNYGYTF. CDR3 DNA sequence: TGCAGTGCTAGGGACGACAAAAACTATGGCTACACCTTC. The chain uses TRBV20-1 and TRBJ1-2; no definite D call. The germline V gene has CDR1 DFQATT and CDR2 SNEGSKA (reference sequence). V lost 3 bases and J lost 2, with 10 bases in between. The CDR3 has 13 residues.

This clonotype turned up a few times. The CDR3 DNA reads as TGCAGTGCTGGGACTAGCGTCTCCTACGAGCAGTACTTC. Protein sequence: CSAGTSVSYEQYF. The genes are TRBV20-1 and TRBJ2-7; 10 positions agree with TRBD2. This CDR3 contains 13 residues. V trimming: 5 bases; J trimming: 0 bases; junction bases outside the gene matches: 1. Germline V CDR1 and CDR2: DFQATT, SNEGSKA (reference sequence).

This clonotype was seen more than once but under ten times. This CDR3 reads CASSPPGGGTVNTEAFF. CDR3 in DNA: TGTGCCAGCTCACCACCGGGGGGGGGAACGGTGAACACTGAAGCTTTCTTT. The chain uses TRBV18 and TRBJ1-1, with D perhaps matching TRBD1 (5 bases). The CDR3 has 17 residues. V dropped 0 bases and J dropped 0 bases, with 14 bases sitting between them. Germline V CDR1 and CDR2: KGHSH, LQKENI.

V gene TRBV7-9 combines with J gene TRBJ2-5; D is uncertain. This CDR3 is built from 16 residues. In germline, CDR1 is SEHNR, CDR2 FQNEAQ (reference sequence). The V and J ends lost 2 bases and 5 bases respectively, with 18 bases between them. CDR3 nucleotide sequence: TGTGCCAGCAGCTTACGCGCAGCCCGTGGATGGGAGACCCAGTACTTC. This translates into CASSLRAARGWETQYF.

This chain uses TRBV4-3 with TRBJ2-7, with TRBD1 matching 9 bases. This CDR3 is built from 15 residues. CDR1 LGHNA and CDR2 YSLEER come from the germline V gene. Losses at the gene ends were 3 bases for V and 3 bases for J; bases not matched to a gene: 6. CDR3 nucleotides: TGCGCCAGCAGCCACAACCCGGGACAGGGCTACGAGCAGTACTTC. Amino acid sequence: CASSHNPGQGYEQYF.

The rearrangement links TRBV7-2 to TRBJ2-1, with a weak D call TRBD2 (5 bases). The V and J ends lost 3 bases and 8 bases respectively, with 11 bases between them. The CDR3 is 13 residues long. Germline CDR1 reads SGHTA; CDR2 reads FQGNSA. CDR3 sequence: CASSFRDWDEQFF. Written as DNA, the CDR3 is TGTGCCAGCAGCTTCCGGGATTGGGATGAGCAGTTCTTC.

V gene TRBV7-2 combines with J gene TRBJ1-5, with D maybe TRBD1 (5 bases). V gave up 3 bases and J gave up 9 bases, with 15 bases separating them. Per the germline V gene, CDR1 is SGHTA and CDR2 is FQGNSA. The CDR3 is made up of 14 amino acids. As DNA, the CDR3 is TGTGCCAGCAGCTTCGGGACCGGGGGGTGGCCCCAGCATTTT. Translated, it gives CASSFGTGGWPQHF.

The rearrangement joins TRBV10-1 to TRBJ2-5; D is uncertain. Germline-derived CDR1 and CDR2 are WNHNN and SYGVQD (reference sequence). There are 13 residues in the CDR3. Trimming left V 5 bases short and J 3 bases short, with 10 bases between. Written as DNA, the CDR3 is TGCGCCAGCAGTAAAACGGCGGAAGAGACCCAGTACTTC. It is translated as CASSKTAEETQYF.

The genes are TRBV28 and TRBJ2-3, with D tentatively TRBD1 (6 bases). Looked up from germline, CDR1 is MDHEN and CDR2 is SYDVKM. Trimming took off 2 bases at V and 2 bases at J, with 11 bases between the two ends. The CDR3 spans 15 residues. CDR3 sequence reads: CASSLGGHLTDTQYF. In nucleotides, the CDR3 is TGTGCCAGCAGTTTAGGGGGACACCTCACAGATACGCAGTATTTT. The complete variable domain, with remaining parts taken from reference TRBV28 and TRBJ2-3, reads DVKVTQSSRYLVKRTGEKVFLECVQDMDHENMFWYRQDPGLGLRLIYFSYDVKMKEKGDIPEGYSVSREKKERFSLILESASTNQTSMYLCASSLGGHLTDTQYFGPGTRLTVL.

This sequence joins TRBV27 and TRBJ1-1; D remains ambiguous. The CDR3 runs 14 residues. Germline V CDR1 and CDR2: MNHEY, SMNVEV (reference sequence). V lost 3 bases and J lost 12, with 20 bases in between. CDR3 region: CASSFLVKGARSFF. For the CDR3, the DNA is TGTGCCAGCAGTTTCCTGGTGAAGGGCGCCCGGTCTTTCTTT.

This rearrangement joins TRBV4-1 to TRBJ1-1; D call uncertain. The CDR3 spans 15 residues. Trimming cost V 0 bases and J 0 bases, with 8 bases left between them. Germline CDR1 MGHRA, CDR2 YSYEKL. Here the CDR3 reads CASSQDRQMNTEAFF. The CDR3 nucleotides read TGCGCCAGCAGCCAAGATAGGCAGATGAACACTGAAGCTTTCTTT.